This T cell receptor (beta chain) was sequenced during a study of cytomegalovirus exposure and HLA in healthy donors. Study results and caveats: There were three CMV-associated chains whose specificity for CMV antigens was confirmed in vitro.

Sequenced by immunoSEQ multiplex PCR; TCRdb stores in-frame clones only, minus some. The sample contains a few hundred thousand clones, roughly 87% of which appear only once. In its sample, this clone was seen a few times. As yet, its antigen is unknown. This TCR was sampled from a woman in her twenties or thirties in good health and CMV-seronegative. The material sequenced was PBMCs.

The CDR3 loop is CASSLDPAGELFF. The CDR3 DNA reads TGTGCCAGCAGCTTAGACCCGGCCGGGGAGCTGTTTTTT. The rearrangement uses TRBV7-3 and TRBJ2-2; D is unclear. The germline V gene has CDR1 SGHTA and CDR2 FQGTGA. V shed 2 bases and J shed 6 bases, with 7 bases lying between them. CDR3 length: 13 amino acids.